This T cell receptor (beta chain) was retrieved from a study of blood T cell repertoires in COVID-19. The wider study: Specimens from acute and convalescent COVID-19 originated in the United States, Italy and Spain. Sources were T cells, B-cell-depleted T cells, or PBMCs; the material itself was cDNA or gDNA.

The V end lost 2 bases, the J end lost 6 bases, and 17 bases lay between the germline ends. This CDR3 has 16 amino acids. Germline CDR1 and CDR2: MDHEN and SYDVKM. Seattle researchers signed up patients amid active infection and tracked them longitudinally. Original analysis: Reference gene primer amplification in the assay estimated nucleated cell counts. Assay used: immunoSEQ multiplex PCR; TCRdb lists only in-frame clones, some missing. V and J calls and clone size are as listed in that table; D and trimming were resolved from the DNA. The sample yields 200,000 to 300,000 clones, 86% seen once. This receptor was obtained from a woman of 80 years or more with COVID-19, enrolled during active disease. Input material: peripheral blood. J is TRBJ2-1 and V is TRBV28; D is perhaps TRBD1 (6 bases). DNA for the CDR3: TGTGCCAGCAGTTTAGGGGGCAGTCTACTTGGCAATGAGCAGTTCTTC. Its protein product is CASSLGGSLLGNEQFF.